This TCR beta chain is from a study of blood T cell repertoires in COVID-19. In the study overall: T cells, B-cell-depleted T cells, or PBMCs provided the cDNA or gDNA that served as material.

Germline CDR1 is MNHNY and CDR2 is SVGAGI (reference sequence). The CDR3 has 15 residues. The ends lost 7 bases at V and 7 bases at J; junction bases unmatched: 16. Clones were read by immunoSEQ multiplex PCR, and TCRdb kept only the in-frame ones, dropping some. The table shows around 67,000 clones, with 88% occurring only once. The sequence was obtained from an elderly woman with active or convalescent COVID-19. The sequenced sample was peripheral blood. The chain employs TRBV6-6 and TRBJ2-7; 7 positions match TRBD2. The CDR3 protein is CASIGLGSGLLEQYF. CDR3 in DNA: TGTGCCAGCATCGGACTAGGGTCCGGTCTCTTGGAGCAGTACTTC.